One sample yielded the 32 T cell receptor beta chains listed below, sequenced in a study of shared clonotypes between healthy human individuals. Sequencing was performed with immunoSEQ multiplex PCR; in TCRdb, only in-frame clones are kept and a portion is missing. This sample has over 2 million clones, with under 95% found just once. Material for sequencing was naive CD4+ T cells from PBMCs. Subset here: CD45RA+ positively selected. Receptors originate from a young man in good health. Some clones in this sample may be carry-over from other donors' samples.

The rearrangement joins TRBV9 to TRBJ2-1, with 8 bases lining up with TRBD1. This CDR3 contains 16 residues. V trimming: 4 bases; J trimming: 7 bases; junction bases outside the gene matches: 13. In germline, CDR1 is SGDLS, CDR2 YYNGEE. The CDR3 here is CASSPRSQGAWNEQFF. The CDR3 nucleotides read TGTGCCAGCAGCCCCCGTAGCCAGGGGGCATGGAATGAGCAGTTCTTC.

The chain carries TRBV18 and TRBJ2-7; unclear D gene. CDR1 and CDR2 from the germline V gene are KGHSH and LQKENI. V lost 2 bases and J lost 1, with 12 bases in between. This CDR3 contains 15 residues. CDR3 sequence reads: CASSPLVTGSYEQYF. The CDR3 DNA follows: TGTGCCAGCTCACCATTGGTAACCGGGTCCTACGAGCAGTACTTC.

The CDR3 loop is CASSSTGRAGYGYTF. CDR3 nucleotide sequence: TGTGCCAGCAGCTCGACAGGCCGAGCTGGCTATGGCTACACCTTC. The chain combines TRBV7-9 with TRBJ1-2, with D perhaps matching TRBD1 (6 bases). The CDR3 length is 15 residues. With 4 bases removed from V and 4 bases from J, the gap between germline ends came to 16 bases. CDR1 is SEHNR and CDR2 is FQNEAQ in the germline V gene (reference sequence). Complete variable domain (other parts from reference TRBV7-9 and TRBJ1-2): DTGVSQNPRHKITKRGQNVTFRCDPISEHNRLYWYRQTLGQGPEFLTYFQNEAQLEKSRLLSDRFSAERPKGSFSTLEIQRTEQGDSAMYLCASSSTGRAGYGYTFGSGTRLTVV.

V is TRBV28 and J is TRBJ2-5, with 11 bases lining up with TRBD2. The CDR3 is 16 amino acids. Germline CDR1 and CDR2: MDHEN and SYDVKM. Trimming at V came to 6 bases and at J to 1 base, leaving 7 bases not matched to a gene. CDR3 nucleotide sequence: TGTGCCAGCAGCCGTACCGGGACTAGCGGCCAAGAGACCCAGTACTTC. It is translated as CASSRTGTSGQETQYF.

V usage is TRBV5-1 and J usage is TRBJ2-7, with a tentative D call TRBD2 (6 bases). The CDR3 covers 17 residues. V lost 0 bases and J 0 bases, leaving 16 bases between the germline ends. Germline CDR1 SGHRS, CDR2 YFSETQ. The chain's CDR3 is CASSLATGTLSSYEQYF. The CDR3 nucleotides are TGCGCCAGCAGCTTGGCCACCGGGACTCTCAGCTCCTACGAGCAGTACTTC.

The CDR3 DNA reads as TGTGCCAGCAGCTTAATAACAGGGTTGGCGGGAGGGCCCGGGGATGAGCAGTTCTTC. Translated: CASSLITGLAGGPGDEQFF. This chain connects TRBV7-6 to TRBJ2-1; TRBD2 matches at 9 bases. This CDR3 spans 19 amino acids. The V and J ends lost 2 bases and 8 bases, in that order; junction bases with no gene match: 19. Germline loops: CDR1 SGHVS, CDR2 FNYEAQ. The whole variable domain, filled in from reference TRBV7-6 and TRBJ2-1, reads GAGVSQSPRYKVTKRGQDVALRCDPISGHVSLYWYRQALGQGPEFLTYFNYEAQQDKSGLPNDRFSAERPEGSISTLTIQRTEQRDSAMYRCASSLITGLAGGPGDEQFFGPGTRLTVL.

J is TRBJ2-7 and V is TRBV6-5, with TRBD1 as a possible D gene (5 bases). The CDR3 totals 13 residues. V lost 6 bases, J lost 9 bases, and 18 bases lay in between. Germline lookup yields CDR1 MNHEY and CDR2 SVGAGI. The CDR3 reads CASSPRGQPGQYF. CDR3 sequence (DNA): TGTGCCAGCAGCCCTAGAGGACAACCGGGGCAGTACTTC.

The chain uses TRBV28 and TRBJ2-5; D not resolved. In germline, CDR1 is MDHEN, CDR2 SYDVKM. The CDR3 sequence is 14 residues long. Trimming took 6 bases from V and 4 from J, leaving 15 bases between them. This CDR3 is CASSPVASRETQYF. In nucleotides, the CDR3 is TGTGCCAGCAGCCCCGTTGCGTCACGAGAGACCCAGTACTTC.

This clone showed up just once. V usage is TRBV5-1 and J usage is TRBJ2-5; 8 bases fit TRBD1. Germline V CDR1 and CDR2: SGHRS, YFSETQ. The CDR3 totals 15 residues. J gave up 2 bases and V 4 bases, and 7 bases lay outside the gene matches. The CDR3 spells CASSEPTGAQETQYF. CDR3 bases: TGCGCCAGCAGCGAACCGACAGGGGCACAAGAGACCCAGTACTTC.

The V gene is TRBV13, the J gene TRBJ2-7, with 8 bases fitting TRBD2. The CDR3 extends over 15 amino acids. Losses at the gene ends were 1 base for V and 5 bases for J; bases not matched to a gene: 7. CDR1 is PRHDT, CDR2 FYEKMQ, per germline (reference sequence). The CDR3 here is CASSLVGTRTHEQYF. The DNA of the CDR3 is TGTGCCAGCAGCTTAGTCGGGACTAGGACTCACGAGCAGTACTTC.

Notes on this clone: Other DNA sequences in the sample encode the same CDR3. This rearrangement joins TRBV30 to TRBJ1-6; 9 nucleotides agree with TRBD1. Losses at the gene ends were 0 bases for V and 7 bases for J; bases not matched to a gene: 4. Per germline, CDR1 GTSNPN and CDR2 SVGIG (reference sequence). The CDR3 is made up of 15 amino acids. The CDR3 DNA reads as TGTGCCTGGAGTGTACTTGGACAGGGGAATTCACCCCTCCACTTT. It translates to CAWSVLGQGNSPLHF.

The genes are TRBV9 and TRBJ1-1, with 7 bases fitting TRBD1. V lost 2 bases to trimming and J lost 5 bases; unmatched junction nucleotides: 12. This CDR3 is built from 16 residues. Germline V gene data show CDR1 as SGDLS and CDR2 as YYNGEE. CDR3: CASSVGQYIMGTEAFF. CDR3 DNA: TGTGCCAGCAGCGTGGGACAGTACATTATGGGGACTGAAGCTTTCTTT.

CDR3 loop: CASSTVGGDGTQYF. DNA for the CDR3: TGTGCCAGCAGCACTGTTGGGGGAGACGGGACCCAGTACTTC. The V call is TRBV7-9, the J call TRBJ2-5; the D call may be TRBD1 or TRBD2 (5 bases each). This CDR3 is 14 amino acids long. The V gene lost 5 bases and the J gene lost 7 bases, with 17 bases spanning the gap. In germline, CDR1 is SEHNR, CDR2 FQNEAQ (reference sequence). Filled out from reference TRBV7-9 and TRBJ2-5, the complete variable domain reads DTGVSQNPRHKITKRGQNVTFRCDPISEHNRLYWYRQTLGQGPEFLTYFQNEAQLEKSRLLSDRFSAERPKGSFSTLEIQRTEQGDSAMYLCASSTVGGDGTQYFGPGTRLLVL.

This chain connects TRBV15 to TRBJ1-1; D might be TRBD1 (5 bases). Trimming stripped 1 base from V and 5 bases from J, with 11 bases between. CDR1 is LNHNV, CDR2 YYDKDF, per germline (reference sequence). The CDR3 runs to 14 residues. The CDR3 DNA reads as TGTGCCACCAGCAGAGGGGGACGCCAAACTGAAGCTTTCTTT. It is translated as CATSRGGRQTEAFF.

A remark on this clone: In the same sample, other DNA sequences code for this CDR3. The chain joins TRBV7-2 to TRBJ2-5; D gene uncertain. The CDR3 spans 12 residues. The germline V and J ends were trimmed by 5 bases and 5 bases, with 9 bases remaining between them. Germline CDR1 and CDR2: SGHTA and FQGNSA. The CDR3 protein is CASSASRETQYF. DNA for the CDR3: TGTGCCAGCAGCGCTAGTAGGGAGACCCAGTACTTC.

The chain has TRBV5-1 and TRBJ2-5; no clear D gene. V was clipped by 5 bases and J by 2 bases, with 13 bases between them. Per germline, CDR1 SGHRS and CDR2 YFSETQ. The CDR3 consists of 14 residues. The CDR3 DNA sequence: TGCGCCAGCAGAGGTAGAGTCCAGCAAGAGACCCAGTACTTC. It translates to CASRGRVQQETQYF.

The rearrangement joins TRBV9 to TRBJ2-2, with D possibly being TRBD1 or TRBD2 (5 bases each). The CDR3 sequence is 16 residues long. The germline V gene encodes CDR1 SGDLS and CDR2 YYNGEE. Trimming left V 0 bases short and J 4 bases short, with 13 bases between. CDR3 sequence (DNA): TGTGCCAGCAGCGTAGCCGGGACCGCTCTCACCGGGGAGCTGTTTTTT. It yields the protein CASSVAGTALTGELFF.

This clone was found a few times. This chain connects TRBV10-3 to TRBJ1-1, with D perhaps matching TRBD1 (5 bases). From germline, CDR1 is ENHRY and CDR2 SYGVKD. The CDR3 has 13 residues. V lost 11 bases and J lost 5, with 18 bases in between. DNA of the CDR3: TGTGCCTCCGGACAAAGATGGGAAACTGAAGCTTTCTTT. This gives the protein CASGQRWETEAFF.

The chain uses TRBV2 and TRBJ1-5; the D gene is possibly TRBD1 (6 bases). The CDR3 extends over 15 amino acids. Trimming stripped 6 bases from V and 1 base from J, with 13 bases between. Germline V CDR1 and CDR2: SNHLY, FYNNEI. CDR3 sequence: CASRRTGYSNQPQHF. Here the CDR3 DNA reads TGTGCCAGCAGGAGAACAGGGTACAGCAATCAGCCCCAGCATTTT.

In this sample, this clone turned up once. The chain has TRBV28 and TRBJ2-2; TRBD1 agrees at 8 bases. V lost 7 bases, J lost 6 bases, and 16 bases stayed unmatched. Germline loops: CDR1 MDHEN, CDR2 SYDVKM. The CDR3 sequence is 17 residues long. The CDR3: CASKKAGTGSIPGELFF. CDR3 coding DNA: TGTGCCAGCAAAAAGGCCGGGACAGGATCGATTCCCGGGGAGCTGTTTTTT.

About this clone: Other DNA sequences in this specimen translate into the identical CDR3. The genes are TRBV2 and TRBJ1-2; tentative D call: TRBD1 (6 bases). Germline values: CDR1 SNHLY, CDR2 FYNNEI. The CDR3 spans 14 residues. Trimming shortened V by 2 bases and J by 2 bases, and 9 bases separated the two germline ends. In nucleotides, the CDR3 is TGTGCCAGCAGTGAACAGGGGACGAACTATGGCTACACCTTC. Translated: CASSEQGTNYGYTF.

Only a few counts were recorded for this clone. The rearrangement links TRBV18 to TRBJ1-1, with a possible D match to TRBD1 (5 bases). The CDR3 consists of 12 residues. From germline, CDR1 is KGHSH and CDR2 LQKENI. V was cut by 3 bases and J by 11 bases, with 13 bases left in between. Here the CDR3 DNA reads TGTGCCAGCTCACCCTTTGGGGGGGACGCTTTCTTT. Protein product: CASSPFGGDAFF.

The V gene is TRBV6-1, the J gene TRBJ1-1; 12 bases map to TRBD1. Trimming at V came to 2 bases and at J to 6 bases, leaving 4 bases not matched to a gene. CDR1 is MNHNS and CDR2 is SASEGT in the germline V gene. The CDR3 spans 15 residues. CDR3 region: CASSEPGQGASEAFF. Written as DNA, the CDR3 is TGTGCCAGCAGTGAACCGGGACAGGGGGCGTCTGAAGCTTTCTTT.

The V gene is TRBV19, the J gene TRBJ2-7, with 9 bases that match TRBD1. The CDR3 contains 15 residues. V lost 4 bases, J lost 1 base, and 5 bases stayed unmatched. Germline loops: CDR1 LNHDA, CDR2 SQIVND (reference sequence). The CDR3 reads CASSNTGGASYEQYF. The DNA for the CDR3 is TGTGCCAGTAGTAACACAGGGGGCGCTTCCTACGAGCAGTACTTC.

The rearrangement joins TRBV5-1 to TRBJ2-7, with TRBD2 identical over 11 bases. Unmatched junction bases numbered 9, after V lost 4 bases and J lost 6 bases. The germline V gene encodes CDR1 SGHRS and CDR2 YFSETQ. The CDR3 has 15 residues. The CDR3 region is CASSLTGTSGVEQYF. The CDR3 coding sequence is TGCGCCAGCAGCCTGACCGGGACTAGCGGCGTCGAGCAGTACTTC.

This clone was detected a few times. The chain employs TRBV7-2 and TRBJ1-2, with TRBD1 matching 7 bases. Germline V gene sequence: CDR1 SGHTA, CDR2 FQGNSA. The CDR3 length is 13 residues. J was trimmed by 6 bases and V by 4 bases; bases with no gene match: 5. CDR3 in DNA: TGTGCCAGCAGCTCCACCGACAGGGATGGCTACACCTTC. Protein product: CASSSTDRDGYTF.

Written as DNA, the CDR3 is TGTGCCACCCAGACTTCGGCGGTGTTGAACACTGAAGCTTTCTTT. Translated, it gives CATQTSAVLNTEAFF. The chain combines TRBV2 with TRBJ1-1, with no clear D. CDR3 size: 15 residues. CDR1 SNHLY and CDR2 FYNNEI come from the germline V gene. V gave up 10 bases and J gave up 0 bases, with 18 bases separating them.

The genes are TRBV7-2 and TRBJ1-1, with 8 nucleotides matching TRBD1. Germline V gives CDR1 SGHTA, CDR2 FQGNSA. The trim removed 5 bases at V and 0 bases at J, leaving 11 bases unmatched. There are 17 residues in the CDR3. The CDR3 DNA follows: TGTGCCAGCAGCCGTCAGGACAGGGTCCAGATGAACACTGAAGCTTTCTTT. Translating it yields CASSRQDRVQMNTEAFF.

The rearrangement joins TRBV5-1 to TRBJ2-1, with 9 bases fitting TRBD1. The V and J ends lost 4 bases and 6 bases, in that order; junction bases with no gene match: 8. CDR1 is SGHRS, CDR2 YFSETQ, per germline. The CDR3 sequence is 15 residues long. Here the CDR3 reads CASSPGQGLGNEQFF. In DNA, the CDR3 is TGCGCCAGCAGCCCGGGACAGGGACTTGGCAATGAGCAGTTCTTC.

The chain is built from TRBV2 and TRBJ2-5; 12 bases map to TRBD2. The CDR3 loop spans 15 amino acids. The V segment lost 3 bases and the J segment 5 bases; nucleotides outside the gene matches: 4. Germline lookup yields CDR1 SNHLY and CDR2 FYNNEI. CDR3 DNA: TGTGCCAGCAGTGAGGGACTAGCGGGTCTTGAGACCCAGTACTTC. It yields the protein CASSEGLAGLETQYF.

The chain is built from TRBV14 and TRBJ2-2; a possible D gene is TRBD1 (6 bases). The CDR3 runs to 17 residues. Per the germline V gene, CDR1 is SGHDN and CDR2 is FVKESK. Trimming shortened V by 4 bases and J by 0 bases, and 15 bases separated the two germline ends. The CDR3 is CASSLLGTGPNTGELFF. CDR3 DNA: TGTGCCAGCAGCCTCCTAGGCACAGGGCCGAACACCGGGGAGCTGTTTTTT.

The chain combines TRBV6-5 with TRBJ1-5, with D perhaps TRBD1 (5 bases). The CDR3 runs to 12 residues. Germline V gene lookup returns CDR1 MNHEY and CDR2 SVGAGI. V shed 6 bases and J shed 16 bases, with 19 bases lying between them. CDR3 residues: CASSRERLAFHF. Here the CDR3 DNA reads TGTGCCAGCAGCAGGGAACGATTAGCTTTCCATTTT.